The 5 T cell receptor beta chains below come from one sample, sequenced in a study of PD-1 blockade in classical Hodgkin lymphoma. All trial patients relapsed after autologous stem cell transplantation. Produced via immunoSEQ multiplex PCR; TCRdb's table is partial and in-frame only. In the table there are about 98,000 clones, about nine tenths of which are singletons. Specimen: peripheral blood mononuclear cells (PBMCs), collected at baseline. The receptors originated from a human donor with classical Hodgkin lymphoma.

This chain links TRBV7-2 with TRBJ2-5; D uncertain. This CDR3 region has 13 residues. V was clipped by 1 base and J by 5 bases, with 8 bases between them. CDR1 and CDR2 from the germline V gene are SGHTA and FQGNSA. The CDR3 reads CASSLVGLETQYF. Here the CDR3 DNA reads TGTGCCAGCAGCTTAGTTGGTTTGGAGACCCAGTACTTC. Supplemented by reference TRBV7-2 and TRBJ2-5, the full variable domain reads GAGVSQSPSNKVTEKGKDVELRCDPISGHTALYWYRQSLGQGLEFLIYFQGNSAPDKSGLPSDRFSAERTGGSVSTLTIQRTQQEDSAVYLCASSLVGLETQYFGPGTRLLVL.

The chain has TRBV5-5 and TRBJ2-3; 8 bases fit TRBD1. The CDR3 totals 17 residues. Germline V CDR1 and CDR2: SGHKS, YYEKEE (reference sequence). V lost 1 base to trimming and J lost 3 bases; unmatched junction nucleotides: 10. CDR3 coding DNA: TGTGCCAGCAGCTTGAAGTGGACAGGGCCTGGGACAGATACGCAGTATTTT. It specifies CASSLKWTGPGTDTQYF. The variable domain in full, with the rest retrieved from reference TRBV5-5 and TRBJ2-3, is DAGVTQSPTHLIKTRGQQVTLRCSPISGHKSVSWYQQVLGQGPQFIFQYYEKEERGRGNFPDRFSARQFPNYSSELNVNALLLGDSALYLCASSLKWTGPGTDTQYFGPGTRLTVL.

The CDR3 bases are TGTGCGGTGGCCCACTACAATGAGCAGTTCTTC. Protein product: CAVAHYNEQFF. V gene TRBV30 combines with J gene TRBJ2-1, with D unclear. The CDR3 runs 11 residues. Germline CDR1 GTSNPN, CDR2 SVGIG (reference sequence). The complete variable domain, with remaining parts taken from reference TRBV30 and TRBJ2-1, reads SQTIHQWPATLVQPVGSPLSLECTVEGTSNPNLYWYRQAAGRGLQLLFYSVGIGQISSEVPQNLSASRPQDRQFILSSKKLLLSDSGFYLCAVAHYNEQFFGPGTRLTVL.

This chain joins TRBV29-1 and TRBJ2-5; D is possibly TRBD1 (6 bases). Germline CDR1 reads SQVTM; CDR2 reads ANQGSEA. This CDR3 spans 14 amino acids. Trimming pared 4 bases from V and 4 bases from J, leaving 16 bases between. The CDR3 DNA reads TGCAGCGTTGGTGGGGGCGGGTCGGGAGAGACCCAGTACTTC. This sequence encodes CSVGGGGSGETQYF.

Note on this clone: Other DNA variants within this sample encode the same CDR3. This sequence joins TRBV5-1 and TRBJ1-2; maybe TRBD1 (5 bases). V lost 5 bases and J 4 bases, leaving 9 bases between the germline ends. Germline-derived CDR1 and CDR2 are SGHRS and YFSETQ. The CDR3 has 12 amino acids. The CDR3 region has the DNA TGCGCCAGCAGGGGGGACGGCTATGGCTACACCTTC. This translates into CASRGDGYGYTF.